The entry below gives a single TCR beta chain sequence along with its context. The CDR3 consists of 14 residues. The V gene lost 0 bases and the J gene lost 1 base, with 7 bases spanning the gap. Germline V lookup: CDR1 SGHNT, CDR2 YYREEE (reference sequence). The data were obtained in a study of blood T cell repertoires in COVID-19. On the study more broadly: Material from acute and convalescent COVID-19 was sourced from the United States, Italy and Spain.

As processed by the authors: Researchers report that nucleated cell counts were estimated from reference gene primer amplification. Using immunoSEQ multiplex PCR, the repertoire was profiled, and TCRdb retains in-frame clones only, with some absent. V, J and clone size derive from that table, while D and trimming were established from the DNA sequence. The table shows around 190,000 clones, with approximately 87% occurring only once. This sequence joins TRBV5-4 and TRBJ1-1; D remains ambiguous. The source material was peripheral blood. This TCR was sampled from a man between 65 and 80 years old with active or convalescent COVID-19. As DNA, the CDR3 is TGTGCCAGCAGCTTGGGGCAGAAGAACACTGAAGCTTTCTTT. Translation: CASSLGQKNTEAFF.